This T cell receptor beta chain appears in the sequencing data of a study of T cell changes during pregnancy in multiple sclerosis. The table came from immunoSEQ multiplex PCR; TCRdb's copy has only in-frame clones and leaves some out. Here the sample spans around 35,000 clones, around 94% being singletons. J was trimmed by 0 bases and V by 5 bases; bases with no gene match: 8. Per germline, CDR1 MDHEN and CDR2 SYDVKM. The CDR3 sequence is 16 residues long. This sequence was found in a female donor with multiple sclerosis, enrolled in a pregnancy study. This sequence joins TRBV28 and TRBJ2-3; TRBD1 aligns across 7 bases. Input material: PBMCs (not recorded whether the cells were cultured). The CDR3 loop is CASSPNRGPSTDTQYF. The CDR3 bases are TGTGCCAGCAGTCCAAACAGGGGCCCTAGCACAGATACGCAGTATTTT.